The 13 T cell receptor beta chains below all came from one sample that was sequenced in a study of CD8+ T cells in alopecia areata. Extraction of RNA preceded its reverse transcription into cDNA, which served as the sequencing template. Only in-frame clones appear in the TCRdb table, and some are missing; sequencing was by immunoSEQ multiplex PCR. Here the sample spans about 140,000 clones, 50% to 60% being singletons. Sample: CD4+ T cells sorted from blood. These TCRs come from a human donor in good health.

The J gene is TRBJ2-1, the V gene TRBV29-1, with 8 bases matching TRBD1. Germline lookup yields CDR1 SQVTM and CDR2 ANQGSEA. The CDR3 extends over 14 amino acids. V lost 7 bases and J lost 3; bases outside the gene matches: 8. CDR3 DNA sequence: TGCAGCGGAGGGGACAGGTCATACTACAATGAGCAGTTCTTC. It specifies CSGGDRSYYNEQFF.

The rearrangement links TRBV29-1 to TRBJ1-1; the D is unclear. CDR3 length: 9 amino acids. Trimming removed 4 bases from V and 6 bases from J, with 3 bases in between. Germline loops: CDR1 SQVTM, CDR2 ANQGSEA. Written as DNA, the CDR3 is TGCAGCGTTGGCCCTGAAGCTTTCTTT. Residues: CSVGPEAFF.

The chain uses TRBV27 and TRBJ2-7; 7 bases map to TRBD1. The CDR3 consists of 16 residues. Unmatched junction bases numbered 14, after V lost 5 bases and J lost 4 bases. Germline V gives CDR1 MNHEY, CDR2 SMNVEV (reference sequence). In nucleotides, the CDR3 is TGTGCCAGCAGTCCGAGAGGGGGCCTGGAGGAGTACGAGCAGTACTTC. Translated, it gives CASSPRGGLEEYEQYF.

The chain is built from TRBV5-1 and TRBJ2-1; 7 bases match TRBD1. The CDR3 runs 13 residues. J gave up 16 bases and V 4 bases, and 14 bases lay outside the gene matches. CDR1 and CDR2 from the germline V gene are SGHRS and YFSETQ. CDR3: CASSVSEGPGGFF. The DNA for the CDR3 is TGCGCCAGCAGCGTTTCCGAGGGACCAGGGGGATTCTTC.

The chain employs TRBV13 and TRBJ2-7, with 8 bases identical to TRBD1. Germline-derived CDR1 and CDR2 are PRHDT and FYEKMQ (reference sequence). CDR3 size: 19 residues. The junction had 16 bases not matched to a gene; V was cut back by 1 base and J by 2 bases. The CDR3 spells CASSLVVSMGTGEAYEQYF. The CDR3 DNA reads as TGTGCCAGCAGCTTAGTGGTGTCGATGGGGACAGGTGAGGCCTACGAGCAGTACTTC.

This clone was observed a few times. The chain employs TRBV6-6 and TRBJ1-4; possibly TRBD1 for D (5 bases). The CDR3 has 14 amino acids. Germline values: CDR1 MNHNY, CDR2 SVGAGI (reference sequence). Trimming stripped 5 bases from V and 0 bases from J, with 7 bases between. The CDR3 reads CASSDSSTNEKLFF. CDR3 coding DNA: TGTGCCAGCAGTGACAGTTCAACTAATGAAAAACTGTTTTTT.

The rearrangement links TRBV7-2 to TRBJ1-1; D unclear. The V end was cut by 2 bases, the J end by 4 bases, with 8 bases between. Per germline, CDR1 SGHTA and CDR2 FQGNSA. This CDR3 is built from 13 residues. The CDR3 bases are TGTGCCAGCAGCTTAATTTATGGCACTGAAGCTTTCTTT. It specifies CASSLIYGTEAFF.

The V call is TRBV4-1, the J call TRBJ2-2, with D possibly being TRBD1 (6 bases). Per the germline V gene, CDR1 is MGHRA and CDR2 is YSYEKL. This CDR3 contains 17 residues. The V end was cut by 1 base, the J end by 6 bases, with 18 bases between. This CDR3 reads CASSQGRGLAGAGELFF. DNA of the CDR3: TGCGCCAGCAGCCAAGGAAGGGGGTTAGCTGGGGCCGGGGAGCTGTTTTTT.

Turning to this clone: Other nucleotide sequences in the sample specify the same CDR3. This sequence joins TRBV27 and TRBJ2-7; D perhaps matches TRBD1 (6 bases). V dropped 5 bases and J dropped 4 bases, with 9 bases sitting between them. Germline values: CDR1 MNHEY, CDR2 SMNVEV (reference sequence). The CDR3 sequence is 12 residues long. CDR3 DNA: TGTGCCAGCAGTGAACAGGGATACGAGCAGTACTTC. This sequence encodes CASSEQGYEQYF.

The CDR3 DNA follows: TGCAGCGCAGGGAAGGACATTCAGTACTTC. As protein: CSAGKDIQYF. The rearrangement links TRBV29-1 to TRBJ2-4, with D possibly matching TRBD1 (5 bases). CDR3 length: 10 residues. Looked up from germline, CDR1 is SQVTM and CDR2 is ANQGSEA. Trimming pared 7 bases from V and 8 bases from J, leaving 9 bases between.

The chain links TRBV19 to TRBJ2-1, with D maybe TRBD1 (5 bases). Germline loops: CDR1 LNHDA, CDR2 SQIVND (reference sequence). Trimming pared 2 bases from V and 3 bases from J, leaving 14 bases between. The CDR3 contains 16 residues. The CDR3 coding sequence is TGTGCCAGTAGTATATCCCTCGGAAGGGGCTACAATGAGCAGTTCTTC. Amino acids: CASSISLGRGYNEQFF.

The chain has TRBV5-1 and TRBJ2-7, with 7 nucleotides matching TRBD2. Germline V CDR1 and CDR2: SGHRS, YFSETQ. This CDR3 spans 14 amino acids. The V and J ends lost 5 bases and 5 bases, in that order; junction bases with no gene match: 10. This CDR3 is CASRLTSPLDEQYF. In DNA, the CDR3 is TGCGCCAGCAGATTGACTAGCCCCCTAGACGAGCAGTACTTC.

This clone was seen a handful of times. V and J are TRBV25-1 and TRBJ1-2; TRBD1 matches 8 bases. Germline V gene sequence: CDR1 MGHDK, CDR2 SYGVNS. The CDR3 extends over 15 amino acids. With 2 bases clipped from V and 4 bases from J, the junction kept 6 bases outside the gene matches. CDR3 amino acids: CASSEGQGYFYGYTF. In DNA, the CDR3 is TGTGCCAGCAGTGAAGGACAGGGATATTTCTATGGCTACACCTTC.